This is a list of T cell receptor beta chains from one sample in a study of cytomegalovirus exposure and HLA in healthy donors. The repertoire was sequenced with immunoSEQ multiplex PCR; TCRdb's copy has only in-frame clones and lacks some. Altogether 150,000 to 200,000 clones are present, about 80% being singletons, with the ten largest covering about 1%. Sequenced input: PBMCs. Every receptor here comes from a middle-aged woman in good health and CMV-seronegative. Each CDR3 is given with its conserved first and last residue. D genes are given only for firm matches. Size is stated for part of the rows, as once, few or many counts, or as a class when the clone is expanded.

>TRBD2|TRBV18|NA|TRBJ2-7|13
CASSPGLAEEQYF
TGTGCCAGCTCACCGGGACTAGCGGAGGAGCAGTACTTC
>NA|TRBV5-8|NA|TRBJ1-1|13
CASSLSKNTEAFF
TGTGCCAGCAGCTTGTCAAAGAACACTGAAGCTTTCTTT
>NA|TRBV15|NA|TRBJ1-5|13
CATSRDVGQPQHF
TGTGCCACCAGCAGAGATGTCGGTCAGCCCCAGCATTTT
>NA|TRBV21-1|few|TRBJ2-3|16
CASSFYRDSVTDTQYF
TGTGCCAGCAGCTTCTACCGGGACTCCGTCACAGATACGCAGTATTTT
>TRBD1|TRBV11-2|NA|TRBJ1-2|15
CASSSGTGIFSDYTF
TGTGCCAGCAGCTCTGGGACAGGGATTTTTTCGGACTACACCTTC
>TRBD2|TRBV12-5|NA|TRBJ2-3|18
CASGSRTSGSSDTDTQYF
TGTGCTAGTGGTTCACGGACTAGCGGGAGCTCCGACACAGATACGCAGTATTTT
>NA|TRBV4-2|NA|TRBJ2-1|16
CASSRETLLHDNEQFF
TGTGCCAGCAGCCGGGAGACACTACTACACGACAATGAGCAGTTCTTC
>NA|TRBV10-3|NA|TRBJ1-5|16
CASAGERVGSNQPQHF
TGTGCTAGCGCGGGGGAACGGGTAGGGAGCAATCAGCCCCAGCATTTT
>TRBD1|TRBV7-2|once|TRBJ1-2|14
CASSLTQGVYGYTF
TGTGCCAGCAGCTTAACACAGGGGGTATATGGCTACACCTTC
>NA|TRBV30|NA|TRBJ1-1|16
CAWSVSGGQRYREAFF
TGTGCCTGGAGTGTATCGGGGGGGCAGCGATATCGTGAAGCTTTCTTT
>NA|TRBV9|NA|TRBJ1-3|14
CASSTTRSGNTIYF
TGTGCCAGCAGTACGACTCGCTCTGGAAACACCATATATTTT
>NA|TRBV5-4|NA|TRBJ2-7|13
CASSPDRRHEQYF
TGTGCCAGCAGCCCGGACAGACGCCACGAGCAGTACTTC
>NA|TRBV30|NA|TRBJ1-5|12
CAWSDGGQPQHF
TGTGCCTGGAGTGACGGGGGACAGCCCCAGCATTTT
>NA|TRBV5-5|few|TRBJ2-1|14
CASSLTSSYNEQFF
TGTGCCAGCAGCTTGACTAGCTCCTACAATGAGCAGTTCTTC
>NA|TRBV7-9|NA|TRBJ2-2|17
CAGDEGSLSPNTGELFF
TGTGCCGGCGATGAAGGGAGCCTGTCGCCGAACACCGGGGAGCTGTTTTTT
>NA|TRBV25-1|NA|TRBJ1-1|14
CASSEEGGATEAFF
TGTGCCAGCAGTGAGGAGGGGGGGGCCACTGAAGCTTTCTTT
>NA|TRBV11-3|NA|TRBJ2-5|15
CASSLEYQGGETQYF
TGTGCCAGCAGCTTAGAGTACCAGGGGGGTGAGACCCAGTACTTC
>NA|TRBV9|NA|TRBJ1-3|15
CASSVQGNLGNTIYF
TGTGCCAGCAGCGTGCAGGGAAACTTGGGAAACACCATATATTTT
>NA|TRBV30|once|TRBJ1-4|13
CAWSPGTPEKLFF
TGTGCCTGGAGTCCCGGGACACCAGAAAAACTGTTTTTT
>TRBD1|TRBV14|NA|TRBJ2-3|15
CASSADRVRTDTQYF
TGTGCCAGCAGCGCGGACAGGGTTAGAACAGATACGCAGTATTTT
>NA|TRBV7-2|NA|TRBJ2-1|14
CASSPGTEYNEQFF
TGTGCCAGCAGTCCCGGGACTGAATACAATGAGCAGTTCTTC
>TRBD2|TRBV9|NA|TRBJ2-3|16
CASSPRGAGGSDTQYF
TGTGCCAGCAGCCCCAGGGGAGCGGGAGGGTCAGATACGCAGTATTTT
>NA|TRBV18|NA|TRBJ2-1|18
CASSPKELELAANNEQFF
TGTGCCAGCTCACCAAAGGAGCTTGAACTAGCAGCAAACAATGAGCAGTTCTTC
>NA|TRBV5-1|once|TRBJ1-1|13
CASSSTGNTEAFF
TGCGCCAGCAGCTCAACAGGAAACACTGAAGCTTTCTTT
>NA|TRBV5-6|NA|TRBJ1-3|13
CASSPDIGNTIYF
TGTGCCAGCAGCCCCGACATTGGAAACACCATATATTTT
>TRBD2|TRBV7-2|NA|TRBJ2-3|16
CASSLAQASGTSGQYF
TGTGCCAGCAGCTTAGCGCAGGCTAGCGGGACATCCGGGCAGTATTTT
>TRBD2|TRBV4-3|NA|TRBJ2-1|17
CASSQEVGRASYNEQFF
TGCGCCAGCAGCCAAGAGGTCGGGAGGGCCTCCTACAATGAGCAGTTCTTC
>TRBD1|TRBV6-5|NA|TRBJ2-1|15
CASTQWGQGNNEQFF
TGTGCCAGCACTCAATGGGGACAGGGGAACAATGAGCAGTTCTTC
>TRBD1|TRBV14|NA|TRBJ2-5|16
CASSSYRGVIRETQYF
TGTGCCAGCAGTTCCTACAGGGGGGTCATAAGGGAGACCCAGTACTTC
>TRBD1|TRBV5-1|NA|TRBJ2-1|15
CASSTGTARGNEQFF
TGCGCCAGCAGTACCGGGACAGCGAGGGGCAATGAGCAGTTCTTC
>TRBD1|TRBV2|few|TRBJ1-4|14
CASFPGQGNEKLFF
TGTGCCAGCTTCCCCGGACAGGGGAATGAAAAACTGTTTTTT
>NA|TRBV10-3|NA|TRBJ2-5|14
CAISEGGLGDGQYF
TGTGCCATCAGTGAGGGGGGACTGGGAGACGGCCAGTACTTC
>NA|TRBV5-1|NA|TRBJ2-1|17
CASSLEVILSSYNEQFF
TGCGCCAGCAGCTTGGAAGTGATTCTGAGCTCCTACAATGAGCAGTTCTTC
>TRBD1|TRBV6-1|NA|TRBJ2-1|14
CASSAGTADNEQFF
TGTGCCAGCAGTGCCGGGACAGCAGACAATGAGCAGTTCTTC
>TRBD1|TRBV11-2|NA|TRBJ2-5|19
CASSLAGTGSQLYQETQYF
TGTGCCAGCAGCTTAGCCGGGACAGGGTCCCAATTGTACCAAGAGACCCAGTACTTC
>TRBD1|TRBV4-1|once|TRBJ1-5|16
CASSPYRGPGNQPQHF
TGCGCCAGCAGCCCCTACAGGGGGCCGGGCAATCAGCCCCAGCATTTT
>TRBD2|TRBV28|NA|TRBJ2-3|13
CASSFPGLAVQYF
TGTGCCAGCAGTTTCCCGGGACTAGCGGTACAGTATTTT
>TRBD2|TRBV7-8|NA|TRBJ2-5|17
CASSSGGLAGVRETQYF
TGTGCCAGCAGCTCGGGGGGGCTAGCGGGAGTTCGGGAGACCCAGTACTTC
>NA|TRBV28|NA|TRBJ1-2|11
CASSLYSGYTF
TGTGCCAGCAGTTTATATAGTGGCTACACCTTC
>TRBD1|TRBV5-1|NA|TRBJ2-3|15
CASKPQTGDIDTQYF
TGCGCCAGCAAACCCCAGACAGGGGACATAGATACGCAGTATTTT
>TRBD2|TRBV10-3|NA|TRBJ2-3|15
CAIREREGSTDTQYF
TGTGCCATCAGGGAGCGGGAGGGGAGCACAGATACGCAGTATTTT
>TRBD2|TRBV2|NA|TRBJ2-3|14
CASSDASGTDTQYF
TGTGCCAGCAGTGACGCTAGCGGGACAGATACGCAGTATTTT
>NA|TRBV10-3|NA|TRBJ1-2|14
CAIRTEARGSGYTF
TGTGCCATCAGGACGGAGGCCCGGGGGTCTGGCTACACCTTC
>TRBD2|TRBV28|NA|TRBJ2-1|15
CASSLLSGSSPEQFF
TGTGCCAGCAGTTTACTTAGCGGGAGTTCCCCTGAGCAGTTCTTC
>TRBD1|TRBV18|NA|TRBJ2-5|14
CASSLGQGGETQYF
TGTGCCAGCTCATTGGGACAGGGAGGAGAGACCCAGTACTTC
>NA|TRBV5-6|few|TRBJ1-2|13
CASSLAGLGGYTF
TGTGCCAGCAGCTTGGCAGGGTTGGGAGGCTACACCTTC
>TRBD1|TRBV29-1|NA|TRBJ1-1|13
CSYCRDRNTEAFF
TGCAGCTATTGCCGGGACAGGAACACTGAAGCTTTCTTT
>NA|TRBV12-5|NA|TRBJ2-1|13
CASGLITGNEQFF
TGTGCTAGTGGCCTCATCACCGGCAATGAGCAGTTCTTC
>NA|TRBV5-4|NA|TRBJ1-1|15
CASTFLNSGDTEAFF
TGTGCCAGCACCTTTTTAAACTCAGGGGACACTGAAGCTTTCTTT
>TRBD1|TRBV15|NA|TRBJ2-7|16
CATSRSPGQGFYEQYF
TGTGCCACCAGCAGATCCCCGGGACAGGGGTTCTACGAGCAGTACTTC
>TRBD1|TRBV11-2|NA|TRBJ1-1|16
CASSARQGWGNTEAFF
TGTGCCAGCAGCGCACGACAGGGGTGGGGGAACACTGAAGCTTTCTTT
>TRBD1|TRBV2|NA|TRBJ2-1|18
CASSPTSLGQGVGNEQFF
TGTGCCAGCAGTCCTACATCCCTTGGACAGGGAGTGGGGAATGAGCAGTTCTTC
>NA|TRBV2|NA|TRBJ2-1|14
CASSARDWTNEQFF
TGTGCCAGCAGTGCCCGGGACTGGACGAATGAGCAGTTCTTC
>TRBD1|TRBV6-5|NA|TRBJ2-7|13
CASSVRGYHEQYF
TGTGCCAGCAGTGTCAGGGGGTACCACGAGCAGTACTTC